Each of the 8 T cell receptor beta chains below was sequenced from the same sample in a study of cytomegalovirus exposure and HLA in healthy donors. 13 Jbeta primers and 60 Vbeta primers were used for the PCR. Clones were read by immunoSEQ multiplex PCR, and TCRdb kept only the in-frame ones, dropping some. The sample has around 76,000 clones. The sequenced material came from PBMCs. All receptors derive from a woman aged 60 to 75 in good health and CMV-seronegative.

The gene calls are TRBV21-1 and TRBJ1-3; the table's D gene call, TRBD1, was not cross checked with the DNA. TRBV21-1 is annotated as a pseudogene. CDR3 length: 16 amino acids. This CDR3 is CASSKSGTGYTGAIYF. The CDR3 region has the DNA TGTGCCAGCAGCAAATCTGGCACAGGGTACACCGGGGCCATATATTTT.

The gene calls are TRBV5-1 and TRBJ2-3; D is possibly TRBD2 (5 bases). The CDR3 extends over 14 amino acids. Trimming removed 5 bases at V and 0 bases at J, with 10 bases between. Germline-derived CDR1 and CDR2 are SGHRS and YFSETQ. For the CDR3, the DNA is TGCGCCAGCAGGCCGGGATTTAGCACAGATACGCAGTATTTT. Its protein is CASRPGFSTDTQYF.

This rearrangement joins TRBV2 to TRBJ2-5, with D unclear. CDR3 size: 12 residues. Looked up from germline, CDR1 is SNHLY and CDR2 is FYNNEI. The ends were cut back, 7 bases at V and 2 bases at J, with 8 bases in the middle. The CDR3 DNA reads TGTGCCAGCAATTCCGGGCAAGAGACCCAGTACTTC. Protein: CASNSGQETQYF.

The chain uses TRBV19 and TRBJ2-3; the match to TRBD2 covers 10 bases. Germline lookup yields CDR1 LNHDA and CDR2 SQIVND (reference sequence). This CDR3 contains 15 residues. V shed 8 bases, J shed 2 bases, and the junction held 7 bases outside the gene matches. The CDR3, as DNA: TGTGCCAGTGACCCTAGCGGGAGCAACACAGATACGCAGTATTTT. This encodes CASDPSGSNTDTQYF. Together with reference TRBV19 and TRBJ2-3, the CDR3 gives the full variable domain: DGGITQSPKYLFRKEGQNVTLSCEQNLNHDAMYWYRQDPGQGLRLIYYSQIVNDFQKGDIAEGYSVSREKKESFPLTVTSAQKNPTAFYLCASDPSGSNTDTQYFGPGTRLTVL.

The chain joins TRBV6-1 to TRBJ1-2; TRBD1 matches at 8 bases. The CDR3 contains 14 residues. Trimming removed 3 bases from V and 6 bases from J; junction bases left unmatched: 6. Germline V gene lookup returns CDR1 MNHNS and CDR2 SASEGT. CDR3 nucleotide sequence: TGTGCCAGCAGTGATGTGACAGGGGCCCATGGCTACACCTTC. Residues: CASSDVTGAHGYTF.

A word on this clone: Different DNA sequences within this sample yield the same CDR3. The J gene is TRBJ2-3, the V gene TRBV5-1; D call uncertain. Trimming stripped 4 bases from V and 0 bases from J, with 9 bases between. CDR1 SGHRS and CDR2 YFSETQ come from the germline V gene. CDR3 length equals 14 residues. In DNA form, the CDR3 reads TGCGCCAGCAGCCCCGGGTTTAGCACAGATACGCAGTATTTT. It translates to CASSPGFSTDTQYF.

The rearrangement links TRBV11-2 to TRBJ1-4; tentative D call: TRBD1 (5 bases). CDR1 SGHAT and CDR2 FQNNGV come from the germline V gene. The CDR3 spans 16 residues. V was clipped by 3 bases and J by 1 base, with 12 bases between them. CDR3 in amino acids: CASSLYPGGTNEKLFF. The DNA for the CDR3 is TGTGCCAGCAGCTTGTACCCGGGGGGAACTAATGAAAAACTGTTTTTT.

This rearrangement joins TRBV27 to TRBJ2-6; the D gene is possibly TRBD1 (5 bases). This CDR3 region has 17 residues. Germline V lookup: CDR1 MNHEY, CDR2 SMNVEV (reference sequence). V gave up 4 bases and J gave up 4 bases, with 17 bases separating them. CDR3 DNA: TGTGCCAGCAGTTGGTCCCAGGGTAGGTTCGGGGCCAACGTCCTGACTTTC. As protein: CASSWSQGRFGANVLTF.